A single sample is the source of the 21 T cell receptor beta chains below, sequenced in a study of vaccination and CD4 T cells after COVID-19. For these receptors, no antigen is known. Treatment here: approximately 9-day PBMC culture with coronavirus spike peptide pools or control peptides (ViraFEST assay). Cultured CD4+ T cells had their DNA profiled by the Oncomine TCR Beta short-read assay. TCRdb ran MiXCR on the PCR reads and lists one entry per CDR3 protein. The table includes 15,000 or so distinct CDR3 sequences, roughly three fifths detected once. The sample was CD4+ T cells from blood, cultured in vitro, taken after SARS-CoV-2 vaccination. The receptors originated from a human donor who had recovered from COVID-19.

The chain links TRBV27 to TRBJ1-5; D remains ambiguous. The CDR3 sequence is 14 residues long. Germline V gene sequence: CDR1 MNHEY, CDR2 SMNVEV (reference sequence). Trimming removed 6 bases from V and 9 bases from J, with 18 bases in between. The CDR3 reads CASSPPGLTGPQHF. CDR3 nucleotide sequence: TGTGCCAGCAGCCCACCGGGCCTCACGGGGCCCCAGCATTTT.

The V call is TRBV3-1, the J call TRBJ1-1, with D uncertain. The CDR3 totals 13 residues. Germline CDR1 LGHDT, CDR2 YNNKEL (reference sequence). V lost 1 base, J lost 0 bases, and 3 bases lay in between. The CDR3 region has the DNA TGTGCCAGCAGCCAAGGGGTGAACACTGAAGCTTTCTTT. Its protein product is CASSQGVNTEAFF.

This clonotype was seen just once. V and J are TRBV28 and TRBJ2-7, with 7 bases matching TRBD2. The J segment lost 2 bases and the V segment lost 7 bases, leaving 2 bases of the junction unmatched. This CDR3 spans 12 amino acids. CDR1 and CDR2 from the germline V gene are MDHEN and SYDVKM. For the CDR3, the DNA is TGTGCCAGCACTAGCGGACCCTACGAGCAGTACTTC. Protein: CASTSGPYEQYF.

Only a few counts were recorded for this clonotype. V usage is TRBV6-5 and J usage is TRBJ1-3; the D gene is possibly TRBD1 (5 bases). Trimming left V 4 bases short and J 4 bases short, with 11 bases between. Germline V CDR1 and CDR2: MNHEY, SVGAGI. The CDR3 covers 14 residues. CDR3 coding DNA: TGTGCCAGCAGTTCGGGGGTAGGGGGAAACACCATATATTTT. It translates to CASSSGVGGNTIYF.

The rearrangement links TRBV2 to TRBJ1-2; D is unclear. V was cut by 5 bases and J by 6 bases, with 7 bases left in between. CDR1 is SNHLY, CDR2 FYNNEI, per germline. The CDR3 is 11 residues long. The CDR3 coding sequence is TGTGCCAGCAGTCCATCGGATGGCTACACCTTC. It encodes CASSPSDGYTF.

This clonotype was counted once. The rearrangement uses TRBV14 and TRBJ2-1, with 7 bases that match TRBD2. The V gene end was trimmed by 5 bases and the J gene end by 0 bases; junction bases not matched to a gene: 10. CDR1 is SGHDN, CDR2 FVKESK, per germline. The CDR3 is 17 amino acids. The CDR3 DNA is TGTGCCAGCAGCTTTCGGCGGGGGAGGAGCTCCTACAATGAGCAGTTCTTC. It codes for CASSFRRGRSSYNEQFF.

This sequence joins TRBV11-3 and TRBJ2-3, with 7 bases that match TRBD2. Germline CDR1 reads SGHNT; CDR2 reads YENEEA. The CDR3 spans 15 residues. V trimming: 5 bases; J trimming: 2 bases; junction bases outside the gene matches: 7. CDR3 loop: CASSPTAGATDTQYF. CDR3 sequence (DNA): TGTGCCAGCAGCCCAACGGCGGGAGCCACAGATACGCAGTATTTT.

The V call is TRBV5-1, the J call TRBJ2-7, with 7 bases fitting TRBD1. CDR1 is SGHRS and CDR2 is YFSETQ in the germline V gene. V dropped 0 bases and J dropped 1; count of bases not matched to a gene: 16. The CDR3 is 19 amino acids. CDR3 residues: CASSLVPGGPSSISYEQYF. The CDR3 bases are TGCGCCAGCAGCTTGGTCCCAGGGGGACCTTCCTCAATATCCTACGAGCAGTACTTC.

This chain's CDR3 is CSARGWSSDSPLHF. Here the CDR3 DNA reads TGCAGTGCTAGAGGATGGTCGAGTGATTCACCCCTCCACTTT. The V and J genes are TRBV20-1 and TRBJ1-6; D is unresolved. The length of the CDR3 is 14 residues. V dropped 1 base and J dropped 8 bases, with 12 bases sitting between them. Germline values: CDR1 DFQATT, CDR2 SNEGSKA (reference sequence).

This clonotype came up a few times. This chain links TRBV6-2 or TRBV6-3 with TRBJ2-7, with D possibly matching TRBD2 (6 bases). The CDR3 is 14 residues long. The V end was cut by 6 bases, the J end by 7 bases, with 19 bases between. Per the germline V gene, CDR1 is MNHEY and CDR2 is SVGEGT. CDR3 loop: CASRPPGEIGEQYF. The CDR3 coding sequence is TGTGCCAGCAGGCCCCCGGGAGAAATCGGGGAGCAGTACTTC.

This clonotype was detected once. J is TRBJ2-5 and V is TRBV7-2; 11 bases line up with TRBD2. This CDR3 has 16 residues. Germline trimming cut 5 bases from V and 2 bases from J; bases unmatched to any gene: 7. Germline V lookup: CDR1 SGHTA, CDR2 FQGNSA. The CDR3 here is CASSKGTSGLQETQYF. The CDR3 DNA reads TGTGCCAGCAGCAAAGGGACTAGCGGACTTCAAGAGACCCAGTACTTC.

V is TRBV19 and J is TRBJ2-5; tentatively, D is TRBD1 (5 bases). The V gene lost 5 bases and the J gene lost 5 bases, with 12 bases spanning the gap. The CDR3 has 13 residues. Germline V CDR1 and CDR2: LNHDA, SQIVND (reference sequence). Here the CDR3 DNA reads TGTGCCAGTAGTCACAGGAAGGGCGAGACCCAGTACTTC. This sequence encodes CASSHRKGETQYF.

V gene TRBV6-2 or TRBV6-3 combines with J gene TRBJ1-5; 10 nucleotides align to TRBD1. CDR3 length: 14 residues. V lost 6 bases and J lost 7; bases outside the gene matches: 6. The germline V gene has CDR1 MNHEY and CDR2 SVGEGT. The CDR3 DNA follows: TGTGCCAGCAGCCGGACAGGGGGAGGGCAGCCCCAGCATTTT. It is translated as CASSRTGGGQPQHF.

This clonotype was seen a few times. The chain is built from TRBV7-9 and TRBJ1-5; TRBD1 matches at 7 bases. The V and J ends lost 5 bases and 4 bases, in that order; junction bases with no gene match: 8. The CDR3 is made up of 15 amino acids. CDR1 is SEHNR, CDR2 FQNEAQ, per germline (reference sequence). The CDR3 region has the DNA TGTGCCAGCAGCCGAGGGACAGTTAATAATCAGCCCCAGCATTTT. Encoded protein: CASSRGTVNNQPQHF. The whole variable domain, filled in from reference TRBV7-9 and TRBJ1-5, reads DTGVSQNPRHKITKRGQNVTFRCDPISEHNRLYWYRQTLGQGPEFLTYFQNEAQLEKSRLLSDRFSAERPKGSFSTLEIQRTEQGDSAMYLCASSRGTVNNQPQHFGDGTRLSIL.

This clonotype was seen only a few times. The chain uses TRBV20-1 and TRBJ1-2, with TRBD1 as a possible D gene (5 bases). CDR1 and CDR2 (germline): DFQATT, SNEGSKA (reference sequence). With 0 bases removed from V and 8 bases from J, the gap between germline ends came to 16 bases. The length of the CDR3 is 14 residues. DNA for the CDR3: TGCAGTGCTAGAGATGGGGGGTTGGTAGGGGGCTACACCTTC. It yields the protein CSARDGGLVGGYTF.

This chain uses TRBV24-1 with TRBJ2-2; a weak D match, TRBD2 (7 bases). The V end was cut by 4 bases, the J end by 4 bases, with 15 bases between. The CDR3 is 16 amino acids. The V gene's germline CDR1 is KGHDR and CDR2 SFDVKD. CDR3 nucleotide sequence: TGTGCCACCAGTGAGCCCACAGGGAGGGGCACCGGGGAGCTGTTTTTT. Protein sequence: CATSEPTGRGTGELFF.

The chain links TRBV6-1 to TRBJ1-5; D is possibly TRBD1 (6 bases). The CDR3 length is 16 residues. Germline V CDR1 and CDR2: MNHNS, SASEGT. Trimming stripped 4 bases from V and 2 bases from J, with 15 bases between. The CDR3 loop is CASSVQGSGCNQPQHF. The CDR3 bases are TGTGCCAGCAGTGTGCAGGGGAGTGGGTGCAATCAGCCCCAGCATTTT.

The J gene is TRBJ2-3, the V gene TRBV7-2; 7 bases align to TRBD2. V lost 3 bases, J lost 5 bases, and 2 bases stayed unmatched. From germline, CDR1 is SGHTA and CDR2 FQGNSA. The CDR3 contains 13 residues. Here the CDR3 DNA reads TGTGCCAGCAGCTTCCCTAGCGGAGATACGCAGTATTTT. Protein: CASSFPSGDTQYF.

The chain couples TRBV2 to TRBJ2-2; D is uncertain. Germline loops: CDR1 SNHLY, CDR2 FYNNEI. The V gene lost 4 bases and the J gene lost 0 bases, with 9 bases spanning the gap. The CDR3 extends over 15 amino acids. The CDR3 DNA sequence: TGTGCCAGCAGTGTTCTGGAATCGAACACCGGGGAGCTGTTTTTT. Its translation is CASSVLESNTGELFF.

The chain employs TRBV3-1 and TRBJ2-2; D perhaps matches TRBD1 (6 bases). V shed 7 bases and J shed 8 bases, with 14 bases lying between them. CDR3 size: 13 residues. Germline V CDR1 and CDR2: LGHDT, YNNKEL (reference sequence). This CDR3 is CASTPRGSGELFF. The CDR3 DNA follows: TGTGCCAGCACACCTAGGGGGTCTGGGGAGCTGTTTTTT.

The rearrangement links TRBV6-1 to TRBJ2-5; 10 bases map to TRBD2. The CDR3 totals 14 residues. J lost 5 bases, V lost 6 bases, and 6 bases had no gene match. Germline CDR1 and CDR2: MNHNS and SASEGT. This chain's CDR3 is CASRRLAGSETQYF. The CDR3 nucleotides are TGTGCCAGCAGGCGACTAGCGGGCTCCGAGACCCAGTACTTC.